The clone carrying this T cell receptor beta chain was picked up one time. Per the original data handling: Amplification of reference gene primers was used by the study to estimate nucleated cell counts. Method: immunoSEQ multiplex PCR; TCRdb's copy keeps in-frame clones and lacks some. V and J calls and clone size are copied from that table; D and trimming were computed from the DNA. This sample has about 120,000 clones; more than 80% occur once, and the top ten carry roughly 4.7%. The record originates from a study of blood T cell repertoires in COVID-19. Study-level information: Some COVID-19 samples were acute and others convalescent; all came from the United States, Italy and Spain. Sources were T cells, B-cell-depleted T cells, or PBMCs; the material itself was cDNA or gDNA.

The sample consisted of peripheral blood. The TCR was taken from a man aged 40-49 years with acute or convalescent COVID-19.

CDR3 DNA sequence: TGTGCCTGGAGGACAGGGGTAGGACAGCCCCAGCATTTT. As protein: CAWRTGVGQPQHF. The chain links TRBV30 to TRBJ1-5, with 8 bases identical to TRBD1. This CDR3 has 13 residues. Germline V CDR1 and CDR2: GTSNPN, SVGIG (reference sequence). The ends lost 3 bases at V and 7 bases at J; junction bases unmatched: 5.